Listed here are 9 T cell receptor beta chains from one sample, sequenced in a study of T cell responses to AZD1222 COVID-19 vaccine. TCRdb keeps only in-frame clones here, not all; method: immunoSEQ multiplex PCR. The table lists 100,000 to 150,000 clones, 75% to 90% of them singletons. The sequences come from peripheral blood, collected on day 0 of AZD1222 vaccination. Every receptor here comes from an adult in good health.

This chain links TRBV2 with TRBJ1-5, with D possibly matching TRBD1 (5 bases). This CDR3 is 13 amino acids long. Trimming removed 8 bases at V and 7 bases at J, with 15 bases between. CDR1 is SNHLY, CDR2 FYNNEI, per germline. The CDR3 nucleotides read TGTGCCAGCGAGGACGGGACGAGGCAGCCCCAGCATTTT. Protein sequence: CASEDGTRQPQHF. The full variable domain, completed using reference TRBV2 and TRBJ1-5, is EPEVTQTPSHQVTQMGQEVILRCVPISNHLYFYWYRQILGQKVEFLVSFYNNEISEKSEIFDDQFSVERPDGSNFTLKIRSTKLEDSAMYFCASEDGTRQPQHFGDGTRLSIL.

The genes are TRBV28 and TRBJ1-1, with D tentatively TRBD1 (5 bases). V was shortened by 5 bases and J by 11 bases, with 21 bases between the two germline ends. Germline lookup yields CDR1 MDHEN and CDR2 SYDVKM. This CDR3 comprises 14 residues. CDR3 region: CASSPSGGGERAFF. In nucleotides, the CDR3 is TGTGCCAGCAGTCCCTCCGGAGGAGGGGAAAGGGCTTTCTTT.

This clone appeared a few times. The rearrangement links TRBV10-2 to TRBJ1-5, with a possible D match to TRBD1 (6 bases). V was trimmed by 8 bases and J by 0 bases, leaving 14 bases between them. Germline V lookup: CDR1 WSHSY, CDR2 SAAADI. This CDR3 has 15 amino acids. CDR3 sequence reads: CASSRQAYSNQPQHF. The CDR3 bases are TGCGCCAGCTCCCGACAGGCATATAGCAATCAGCCCCAGCATTTT.

The V and J genes are TRBV5-5 and TRBJ1-4; the D is unclear. The CDR3 extends over 15 amino acids. V dropped 2 bases and J dropped 2 bases, with 10 bases sitting between them. The germline gives CDR1 SGHKS, CDR2 YYEKEE (reference sequence). CDR3 DNA sequence: TGTGCCAGCAGCTTCCGGTGGCAGACTAATGAAAAACTGTTTTTT. Translating gives CASSFRWQTNEKLFF.

The V gene is TRBV5-4, the J gene TRBJ2-2; D is unclear. Germline V CDR1 and CDR2: SGHNT, YYREEE (reference sequence). This CDR3 is 14 amino acids long. Deletions cut 0 bases from V and 0 bases from J, with 3 bases between. CDR3 DNA: TGTGCCAGCAGCTTGGGGGCGAACACCGGGGAGCTGTTTTTT. The encoded protein is CASSLGANTGELFF.

J is TRBJ1-3 and V is TRBV6-5; D remains ambiguous. The ends were cut back, 2 bases at V and 2 bases at J, with 7 bases in the middle. The CDR3 is made up of 14 amino acids. The V gene's germline CDR1 is MNHEY and CDR2 SVGAGI. The CDR3 DNA sequence: TGTGCCAGCAGTTACGGCGGAACTGGAAACACCATATATTTT. Residues: CASSYGGTGNTIYF.

This clone was detected once. The CDR3 region is CASMTGQGAVEQYF. The CDR3 DNA reads as TGTGCCAGCATGACGGGACAGGGGGCGGTCGAGCAGTACTTC. The rearrangement uses TRBV6-5 and TRBJ2-7; TRBD1 matches at 12 bases. V shed 7 bases, J shed 6 bases, and the junction held 7 bases outside the gene matches. CDR1 MNHEY and CDR2 SVGAGI come from the germline V gene. This CDR3 is 14 amino acids long.

The chain joins TRBV7-9 to TRBJ1-2, with 7 bases aligning to TRBD1. CDR3 size: 12 residues. Trimming at V came to 6 bases and at J to 4 bases, leaving 2 bases not matched to a gene. CDR1 is SEHNR and CDR2 is FQNEAQ in the germline V gene (reference sequence). CDR3 region: CASSGTVYGYTF. In DNA form, the CDR3 reads TGTGCCAGCAGTGGGACAGTCTATGGCTACACCTTC. Combining the CDR3 with reference TRBV7-9 and TRBJ1-2 gives the whole variable domain DTGVSQNPRHKITKRGQNVTFRCDPISEHNRLYWYRQTLGQGPEFLTYFQNEAQLEKSRLLSDRFSAERPKGSFSTLEIQRTEQGDSAMYLCASSGTVYGYTFGSGTRLTVV.

This clone was observed a few times. The chain couples TRBV7-9 to TRBJ1-6; no firm D call. The V and J ends lost 0 bases and 7 bases respectively, with 10 bases between them. This CDR3 has 15 amino acids. Germline V gene data show CDR1 as SEHNR and CDR2 as FQNEAQ (reference sequence). The CDR3 DNA sequence: TGTGCCAGCAGCTTAGCCCCGGGTCCGAATTCACCCCTCCACTTT. This codes for CASSLAPGPNSPLHF.